Following are 18 T cell receptor beta chains from one sample sequenced in a study of blood T cell repertoires in COVID-19. Assay: immunoSEQ multiplex PCR; the TCRdb copy retains only in-frame clones and omits some. Among about 100,000 clones listed, just over 90% were seen once. The specimen sequenced was peripheral blood. These receptor sequences come from a man aged 50-60 years with acute or convalescent COVID-19.

The chain links TRBV2 to TRBJ1-5; 12 nucleotides agree with TRBD1. CDR3 length equals 15 residues. Trimming cost V 6 bases and J 3 bases; bases outside gene matches: 3. From germline, CDR1 is SNHLY and CDR2 FYNNEI. The CDR3 DNA follows: TGTGCCAGCAGGGGACAGGGGGCCCCCAATCAGCCCCAGCATTTT. Protein product: CASRGQGAPNQPQHF.

V gene TRBV2 combines with J gene TRBJ2-7; 8 positions agree with TRBD1. V trimming: 3 bases; J trimming: 6 bases; junction bases outside the gene matches: 28. Germline CDR1 reads SNHLY; CDR2 reads FYNNEI. This CDR3 spans 21 amino acids. Here the CDR3 reads CASSEPRTPQPSRGRLGEQYF. The CDR3 bases are TGTGCCAGCAGTGAGCCACGGACCCCCCAGCCGAGCAGGGGGCGTTTGGGCGAGCAGTACTTC. Variable domain in full (rest from reference TRBV2 and TRBJ2-7): EPEVTQTPSHQVTQMGQEVILRCVPISNHLYFYWYRQILGQKVEFLVSFYNNEISEKSEIFDDQFSVERPDGSNFTLKIRSTKLEDSAMYFCASSEPRTPQPSRGRLGEQYFGPGTRLTVT.

Points on this clone: Other DNA sequences in the sample encode the same CDR3. The chain uses TRBV18 and TRBJ1-1; 9 bases are a match to TRBD1. Germline CDR1 is KGHSH and CDR2 is LQKENI. The junction had 0 bases not matched to a gene; V was cut back by 3 bases and J by 1 base. The CDR3 contains 14 residues. CDR3 coding DNA: TGTGCCAGCTCACCGGGACAGGGGAACACTGAAGCTTTCTTT. Residues: CASSPGQGNTEAFF.

The chain joins TRBV19 to TRBJ2-6; 7 positions match TRBD1. The CDR3 has 15 residues. Losses at the gene ends were 7 bases for V and 2 bases for J; bases not matched to a gene: 5. Germline loops: CDR1 LNHDA, CDR2 SQIVND (reference sequence). Here the CDR3 reads CASKPTGAGANVLTF. In nucleotides, the CDR3 is TGTGCCAGTAAACCTACAGGGGCTGGGGCCAACGTCCTGACTTTC.

This clone was recorded only once. This chain uses TRBV7-2 with TRBJ1-5, with D maybe TRBD1 (5 bases). Germline CDR1 and CDR2: SGHTA and FQGNSA. This CDR3 has 16 amino acids. The V gene lost 1 base and the J gene lost 3 bases, with 13 bases spanning the gap. The CDR3 DNA reads as TGTGCCAGCAGCTTAGGCACAGGCCTTCTCAATCAGCCCCAGCATTTT. Amino acid sequence: CASSLGTGLLNQPQHF. Combining the CDR3 with reference TRBV7-2 and TRBJ1-5 gives the whole variable domain GAGVSQSPSNKVTEKGKDVELRCDPISGHTALYWYRQSLGQGLEFLIYFQGNSAPDKSGLPSDRFSAERTGGSVSTLTIQRTQQEDSAVYLCASSLGTGLLNQPQHFGDGTRLSIL.

The V gene is TRBV12-5, the J gene TRBJ2-3; D might be TRBD1 (6 bases). Germline lookup yields CDR1 LGHNT and CDR2 FRNRAP. Trimming stripped 6 bases from V and 5 bases from J, with 15 bases between. The CDR3 covers 14 residues. The CDR3 DNA sequence: TGTGCTAGTGGAACGGGACAAGGGAGAGATACGCAGTATTTT. Encoded protein: CASGTGQGRDTQYF.

This clone has only one observation. The V gene is TRBV5-4, the J gene TRBJ1-3; 8 bases line up with TRBD1. The V and J ends lost 4 bases and 3 bases, in that order; junction bases with no gene match: 9. From germline, CDR1 is SGHNT and CDR2 YYREEE (reference sequence). The CDR3 sequence is 16 residues long. In DNA form, the CDR3 reads TGTGCCAGCAGCCCTGGACAGGGTACCCTTGGAAACACCATATATTTT. It is translated as CASSPGQGTLGNTIYF. The full variable domain, its missing parts supplied by reference TRBV5-4 and TRBJ1-3, is ETGVTQSPTHLIKTRGQQVTLRCSSQSGHNTVSWYQQALGQGPQFIFQYYREEENGRGNFPPRFSGLQFPNYSSELNVNALELDDSALYLCASSPGQGTLGNTIYFGEGSWLTVV.

This chain links TRBV5-1 with TRBJ2-5; no firm D call. Germline CDR1 is SGHRS and CDR2 is YFSETQ. V dropped 4 bases and J dropped 4 bases, with 11 bases sitting between them. The CDR3 totals 13 residues. In DNA, the CDR3 is TGCGCCAGCAGCCCAGTTGGCGGAGAGACCCAGTACTTC. Translation: CASSPVGGETQYF.

The chain joins TRBV19 to TRBJ2-2, with TRBD1 as a possible D gene (6 bases). Germline V gene sequence: CDR1 LNHDA, CDR2 SQIVND (reference sequence). V gave up 1 base and J gave up 2 bases, with 11 bases separating them. This CDR3 is built from 16 residues. CDR3 in DNA: TGTGCCAGTAGTATAGTGGGGGCCCATAACACCGGGGAGCTGTTTTTT. It encodes CASSIVGAHNTGELFF.

This clone was observed once. The chain recombines TRBV28 with TRBJ2-7; D gene ambiguous. The length of the CDR3 is 12 residues. The germline CDR1 and CDR2 sequences are MDHEN and SYDVKM. Deletions cut 6 bases from V and 6 bases from J, with 12 bases between. The CDR3 protein is CASRSLGVEQYF. DNA for the CDR3: TGTGCCAGCAGGTCCTTAGGAGTCGAGCAGTACTTC.

This clone was seen a few times. The V call is TRBV10-3, the J call TRBJ2-1; 16 bases are a match to TRBD2. The CDR3 length is 15 residues. Germline CDR1 and CDR2: ENHRY and SYGVKD. V lost 6 bases to trimming and J lost 6 bases; unmatched junction nucleotides: 2. The CDR3 loop is CAIRGTSGRANEQFF. The CDR3, as DNA: TGTGCCATCAGGGGGACTAGCGGGAGGGCCAATGAGCAGTTCTTC.

V usage is TRBV29-1 and J usage is TRBJ1-4; D gene uncertain. The CDR3 is made up of 13 amino acids. Germline CDR1 reads SQVTM; CDR2 reads ANQGSEA. Trimming removed 4 bases from V and 7 bases from J, with 13 bases in between. CDR3 DNA: TGCAGCGTTGCGAACAGTGGGCGTGAAAAACTGTTTTTT. Translated, it gives CSVANSGREKLFF.

This chain joins TRBV4-2 and TRBJ1-2, with D unresolved. Germline CDR1 and CDR2: LGHNA and YNFKEQ. Trimming cost V 0 bases and J 8 bases, with 10 bases left between them. This CDR3 has 13 residues. The CDR3 loop reads CASSQDLLRGYTF. CDR3 sequence (DNA): TGTGCCAGCAGCCAAGATCTGCTGCGGGGCTACACCTTC.

The CDR3 DNA is TGTGCCACTTCCCCGGGGGGGACCCAGTACTTC. It translates to CATSPGGTQYF. The gene calls are TRBV12-3 or TRBV12-4 and TRBJ2-5, with 7 bases matching TRBD2. V gave up 10 bases and J gave up 7 bases; unmatched junction bases: 6. CDR3 size: 11 residues.

This clone was seen a single time. The rearrangement joins TRBV2 to TRBJ2-4, with D hard to call. The ends were cut back, 4 bases at V and 6 bases at J, with 16 bases in the middle. The CDR3 has 15 residues. Germline CDR1 and CDR2: SNHLY and FYNNEI. The CDR3 DNA sequence: TGTGCCAGCAGTGGATGGATAAACCCGGGAAACATTCAGTACTTC. Protein product: CASSGWINPGNIQYF. Based on the CDR3 plus reference TRBV2 and TRBJ2-4, the full variable domain is EPEVTQTPSHQVTQMGQEVILRCVPISNHLYFYWYRQILGQKVEFLVSFYNNEISEKSEIFDDQFSVERPDGSNFTLKIRSTKLEDSAMYFCASSGWINPGNIQYFGAGTRLSVL.

The CDR3 nucleotides are TGCAGCGTATCGTTCAGGATGGGCTATGGCTACACCTTC. Translated, it gives CSVSFRMGYGYTF. The chain recombines TRBV29-1 with TRBJ1-2; D remains ambiguous. This CDR3 has 13 amino acids. The V gene lost 6 bases and the J gene lost 4 bases, with 15 bases spanning the gap. From germline, CDR1 is SQVTM and CDR2 ANQGSEA.

V is TRBV6-5 and J is TRBJ2-2; maybe TRBD2 (6 bases). Germline-derived CDR1 and CDR2 are MNHEY and SVGAGI. V was cut by 9 bases and J by 7 bases, with 21 bases left in between. The CDR3 runs to 15 residues. This CDR3 reads CASSPGLTWGGELFF. CDR3 sequence (DNA): TGTGCCAGTTCACCGGGACTCACCTGGGGCGGGGAGCTGTTTTTT.

This chain links TRBV3-1 (or the pseudogene TRBV3-2) with TRBJ2-3, with 10 bases matching TRBD2. CDR1 and CDR2 from the germline V gene are LGHDT and YNNKEL (reference sequence). The V gene end was trimmed by 3 bases and the J gene end by 10 bases; junction bases not matched to a gene: 10. The CDR3 runs 15 residues. CDR3 DNA: TGTGCCAGCAGCCAGGGACTAGCGACCTCGGGGGCGCAGTATTTT. Its protein product is CASSQGLATSGAQYF.